The 16 T cell receptor beta chains presented below share a single source sample, sequenced in a study of liver allograft versus peripheral blood T cells. The wider study: Recipients' peripheral blood served as the comparator for T cell receptor repertoires in transplanted livers.

TCRdb re-analysed the reads in MiXCR, keeping a single row per CDR3 protein. The sample has about 8,300 distinct CDR3 sequences, around a fifth seen once. The receptor source for this set is a human patient who had a liver transplant. A share of the T cells may be of graft donor origin.

The chain joins TRBV29-1 to TRBJ2-1; TRBD1 matches 7 bases. The germline gives CDR1 SQVTM, CDR2 ANQGSEA. The CDR3 contains 10 residues. The V segment lost 6 bases and the J segment 13 bases; nucleotides outside the gene matches: 6. The DNA of the CDR3 is TGCAGCGTCGCCGGGACAGCTCAGTTCTTC. Translation gives CSVAGTAQFF.

The rearrangement uses TRBV5-6 and TRBJ1-5; D remains unclear. The CDR3 runs 17 residues. Germline assignment: CDR1 SGHDT and CDR2 YYEEEE. The V and J ends lost 1 base and 4 bases respectively, with 18 bases between them. The CDR3: CASSLWPLMWENQPQHF. The CDR3 DNA reads TGTGCCAGCAGCTTGTGGCCCCTGATGTGGGAAAATCAGCCCCAGCATTTT.

Relative to its sample, this clonotype is medium-sized. This chain uses TRBV18 with TRBJ2-7, with D perhaps TRBD2 (6 bases). In germline, CDR1 is KGHSH, CDR2 LQKENI. This CDR3 is built from 15 residues. Trimming removed 3 bases from V and 3 bases from J, with 15 bases in between. DNA of the CDR3: TGTGCCAGCTCACCGGTAGGAGGGATTAACTACGAGCAGTACTTC. This translates into CASSPVGGINYEQYF.

This clonotype was counted between two and nine times. The DNA of the CDR3 is TGTGCCAGCCAAGGGAGGCTGCCCTACGAGCAGTACTTC. This encodes CASQGRLPYEQYF. The rearrangement uses TRBV12-3 or TRBV12-4 and TRBJ2-7, with D maybe TRBD2 (6 bases). The ends were cut back, 8 bases at V and 2 bases at J, with 13 bases in the middle. There are 13 residues in the CDR3.

The chain couples TRBV11-2 to TRBJ2-2; D is unclear. The V and J ends lost 2 bases and 4 bases respectively, with 11 bases between them. The CDR3 sequence is 15 residues long. Germline CDR1 reads SGHAT; CDR2 reads FQNNGV. CDR3 sequence reads: CASSLNAAITGELFF. The CDR3 DNA sequence: TGTGCCAGCAGCTTAAATGCGGCTATCACCGGGGAGCTGTTTTTT.

Regarding this clonotype: A much more abundant neighbour one base away suggests this may be a read error. The CDR3 sequence is CAGSLEGGQPQHF. The CDR3 region has the DNA TGTGCCGGCAGCTTAGAAGGCGGACAGCCCCAGCATTTT. The rearrangement joins TRBV13 to TRBJ1-5; unclear D gene. The CDR3 spans 13 residues. Germline V gene lookup returns CDR1 PRHDT and CDR2 FYEKMQ (reference sequence).

This clonotype is medium-sized within its sample. This chain joins TRBV13 and TRBJ1-2; D is undetermined. The CDR3 spans 15 residues. Germline CDR1 reads PRHDT; CDR2 reads FYEKMQ (reference sequence). Trimming shortened V by 4 bases and J by 6 bases, and 18 bases separated the two germline ends. Written as DNA, the CDR3 is TGTGCCAGCAGCTCCGAACCCTCTCAAAGGGATGGCTACACCTTC. It encodes CASSSEPSQRDGYTF.

This clonotype has only a few counts. The rearrangement links TRBV20-1 to TRBJ1-1, with unresolved D. Trimming stripped 3 bases from V and 5 bases from J, with 10 bases between. The germline V gene has CDR1 DFQATT and CDR2 SNEGSKA (reference sequence). The CDR3 has 12 residues. CDR3 loop: CSARGGRTEAFF. DNA for the CDR3: TGCAGTGCTAGGGGCGGGCGTACTGAAGCTTTCTTT.

In this sample, this clonotype turned up a few times. The chain recombines TRBV12-5 with TRBJ1-1; unclear D gene. The length of the CDR3 is 14 residues. The germline gives CDR1 LGHNT, CDR2 FRNRAP. Trimming pared 2 bases from V and 3 bases from J, leaving 10 bases between. The CDR3 coding sequence is TGTGCTAGTGGTTTGCCCACAGCGTACACTGAAGCTTTCTTT. Amino acids: CASGLPTAYTEAFF.

In its sample, this clonotype was seen a few times. This chain's CDR3 is CASSATTGTEAFF. DNA for the CDR3: TGTGCCAGCAGCGCCACGACAGGGACTGAAGCTTTCTTT. This chain links TRBV7-9 with TRBJ1-1; 7 nucleotides line up with TRBD1. Germline CDR1 reads SEHNR; CDR2 reads FQNEAQ (reference sequence). V gave up 5 bases and J gave up 5 bases; unmatched junction bases: 5. The CDR3 extends over 13 amino acids.

The chain couples TRBV5-6 to TRBJ1-4; no firm D call. Germline V gene lookup returns CDR1 SGHDT and CDR2 YYEEEE. V was trimmed by 0 bases and J by 6 bases, leaving 6 bases between them. The CDR3 is made up of 13 amino acids. CDR3 region: CASSLVADEKLFF. CDR3 coding DNA: TGTGCCAGCAGCTTGGTGGCAGATGAAAAACTGTTTTTT.

There are a few counts of this clonotype. This chain links TRBV27 with TRBJ1-6; weak D call: TRBD1 (5 bases). Germline CDR1 is MNHEY and CDR2 is SMNVEV (reference sequence). Between the trimmed V and J ends, which lost 5 bases and 7 bases, there was a span of 15 bases. CDR3 length equals 15 residues. The chain's CDR3 is CASSLRGGKNSPLHF. The CDR3 DNA reads as TGTGCCAGCAGTCTACGGGGCGGAAAGAATTCACCCCTCCACTTT.

Sample share makes this clonotype medium-sized. V gene TRBV10-3 combines with J gene TRBJ2-7; 8 bases are a match to TRBD1. V was clipped by 8 bases and J by 5 bases; unmatched bases: 8. The CDR3 is made up of 13 amino acids. In germline, CDR1 is ENHRY, CDR2 SYGVKD. DNA for the CDR3: TGTGCCATCGGGGTGGACAGGGTCAACGAGCAGTACTTC. It encodes CAIGVDRVNEQYF.

This clonotype showed up many times. The chain has TRBV27 and TRBJ1-1, with D possibly being TRBD1 (5 bases). The germline V gene encodes CDR1 MNHEY and CDR2 SMNVEV (reference sequence). V was trimmed by 6 bases and J by 1 base, leaving 15 bases between them. CDR3 length equals 15 residues. CDR3 sequence (DNA): TGTGCCAGCAGGCTTTTTTGGGGGGGGAACACTGAAGCTTTCTTT. This codes for CASRLFWGGNTEAFF.

This clonotype is medium-sized (0.01 to 0.1%) by share. The gene calls are TRBV6-2 or TRBV6-3 and TRBJ1-1; D not certain. The CDR3 consists of 12 residues. V was shortened by 0 bases and J by 9 bases, with 8 bases between the two germline ends. The germline gives CDR1 MNHEY, CDR2 SVGEGT. The DNA of the CDR3 is TGTGCCAGCAGTTACTCGCCCCAAAAAGCTTTCTTT. Protein: CASSYSPQKAFF.

The CDR3 DNA reads as TGTGCCAGCAGCCCAGGGGTAGGCTATGGCTACACCTTC. The encoded protein is CASSPGVGYGYTF. The chain uses TRBV5-6 and TRBJ1-2, with D perhaps matching TRBD1 (6 bases). CDR1 and CDR2 from the germline V gene are SGHDT and YYEEEE. The CDR3 has 13 amino acids. Trimming shortened V by 4 bases and J by 4 bases, and 11 bases separated the two germline ends.